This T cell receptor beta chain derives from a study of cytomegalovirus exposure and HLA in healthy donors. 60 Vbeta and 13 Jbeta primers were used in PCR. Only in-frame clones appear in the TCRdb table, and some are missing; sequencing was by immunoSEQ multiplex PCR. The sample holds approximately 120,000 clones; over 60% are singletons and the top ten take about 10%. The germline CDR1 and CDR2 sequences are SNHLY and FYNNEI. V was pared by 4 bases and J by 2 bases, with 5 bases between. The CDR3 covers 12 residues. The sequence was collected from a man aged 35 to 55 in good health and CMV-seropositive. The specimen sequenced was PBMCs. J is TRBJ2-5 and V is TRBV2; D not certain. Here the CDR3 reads CASSVRQETQYF. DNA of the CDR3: TGTGCCAGCAGTGTCCGGCAAGAGACCCAGTACTTC.